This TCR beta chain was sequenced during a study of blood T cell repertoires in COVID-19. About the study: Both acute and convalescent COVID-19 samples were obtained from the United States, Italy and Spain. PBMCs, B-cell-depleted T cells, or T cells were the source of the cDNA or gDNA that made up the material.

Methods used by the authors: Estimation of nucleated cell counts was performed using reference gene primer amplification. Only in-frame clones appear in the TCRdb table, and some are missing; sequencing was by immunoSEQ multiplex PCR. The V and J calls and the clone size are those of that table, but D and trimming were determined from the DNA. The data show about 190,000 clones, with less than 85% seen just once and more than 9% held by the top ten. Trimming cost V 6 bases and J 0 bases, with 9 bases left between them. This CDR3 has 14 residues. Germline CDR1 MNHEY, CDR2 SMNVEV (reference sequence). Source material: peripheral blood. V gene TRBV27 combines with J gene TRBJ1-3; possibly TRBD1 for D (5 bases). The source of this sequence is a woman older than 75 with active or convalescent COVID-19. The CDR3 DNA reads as TGTGCCAGCAGCCGGGGGGTCTCTGGAAACACCATATATTTT. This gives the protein CASSRGVSGNTIYF.